This T cell receptor (beta chain) came from a study of blood T cell repertoires in COVID-19. Study context: Some COVID-19 samples were acute and others convalescent; all came from the United States, Italy and Spain.

CDR1 KGHSH and CDR2 LQKENI come from the germline V gene. The CDR3 is made up of 13 amino acids. Losses at the gene ends were 6 bases for V and 5 bases for J; bases not matched to a gene: 4. Sequencing was performed with immunoSEQ multiplex PCR; in TCRdb, only in-frame clones are kept and a portion is missing. Seen here are 150,000 to 160,000 clones, approximately 86% observed once, and the top ten hold over 2%. This receptor was taken from a woman between 70 and 85 years old with acute or convalescent COVID-19. Sequenced input: peripheral blood. The chain couples TRBV18 to TRBJ1-1; 9 nucleotides align to TRBD1. The chain's CDR3 is CASSRQGETEAFF. The CDR3 DNA reads TGTGCCAGCTCCCGACAGGGGGAAACTGAAGCTTTCTTT.